The T cell receptor beta chain under discussion was sequenced for a study of response to subunit inactivated influenza vaccine. Study findings and constraints: Only a handful of new T cells, the authors suggested, are recruited with each seasonal influenza vaccination.

Trimming removed 6 bases from V and 2 bases from J; junction bases left unmatched: 9. CDR3 length equals 16 residues. CDR1 and CDR2 from the germline V gene are SGHAT and FQNNGV. MiXCR, run by TCRdb on the RT-PCR reads, gives a single entry per CDR3 protein. This table holds roughly 620,000 distinct CDR3 sequences, around 11% found once. This clonotype appeared a few times. What it recognizes is unknown. These data were also reused for a study on T cells expressing NK-cell markers. From that report: Libraries used 5'RACE template switching adding universal primer site and UMIs. For a handful of donors, the dominant NKG2C+ clonotypes made up roughly 1.0-7.5% of their CD8+ T cells. These clonotypes, the leaders elsewhere, also led the CD3+CD56-NKG2C+ fraction in several donors.

The source material was PBMCs from blood, sampled on the day of vaccination. This chain connects TRBV11-2 to TRBJ2-7, with 11 bases identical to TRBD1. This TCR was recovered from a man aged 50-59 years who received an inactivated influenza vaccine. The CDR3 DNA sequence: TGTGCCAGCAGTTTCATTAAGGGACAGGGGGCCTACGAGCAGTACTTC. It specifies CASSFIKGQGAYEQYF.